This T cell receptor beta chain was sequenced for a study of blood T cell repertoires in COVID-19. This clone was seen just once. Methods used by the authors: Amplifying reference gene primers gave estimates of nucleated cell counts. The assay was immunoSEQ multiplex PCR, and TCRdb's table has in-frame clones only and misses some. The V and J calls and clone size are taken from that table; D and trimming were inferred from the DNA. The sample consists of about 73,000 clones, about 83% of them appearing once. What was sequenced was peripheral blood. This sequence was found in a woman aged 55-75 years with acute or convalescent COVID-19.

The CDR3 loop is CASTYRGIVNSPLHF. The CDR3 DNA is TGTGCCAGCACCTACAGGGGGATAGTTAATTCACCCCTCCACTTT. The chain is built from TRBV6-5 and TRBJ1-6, with TRBD1 matching over 8 bases. Germline V lookup: CDR1 MNHEY, CDR2 SVGAGI. The length of the CDR3 is 15 residues. The V and J ends lost 7 bases and 6 bases, in that order; junction bases with no gene match: 8.